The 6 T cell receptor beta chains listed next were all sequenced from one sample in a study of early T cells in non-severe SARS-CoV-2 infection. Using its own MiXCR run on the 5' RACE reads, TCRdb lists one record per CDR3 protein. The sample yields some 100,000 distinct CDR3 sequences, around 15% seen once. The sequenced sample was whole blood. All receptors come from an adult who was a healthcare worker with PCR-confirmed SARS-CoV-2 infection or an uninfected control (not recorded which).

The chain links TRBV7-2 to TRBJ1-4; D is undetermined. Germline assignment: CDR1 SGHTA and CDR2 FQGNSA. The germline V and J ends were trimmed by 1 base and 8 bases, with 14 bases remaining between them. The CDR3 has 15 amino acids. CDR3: CASSLVMGKEEKLFF. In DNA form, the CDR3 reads TGTGCCAGCAGCTTAGTCATGGGGAAGGAAGAAAAACTGTTTTTT. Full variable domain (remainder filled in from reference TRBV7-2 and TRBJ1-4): GAGVSQSPSNKVTEKGKDVELRCDPISGHTALYWYRQSLGQGLEFLIYFQGNSAPDKSGLPSDRFSAERTGGSVSTLTIQRTQQEDSAVYLCASSLVMGKEEKLFFGSGTQLSVL.

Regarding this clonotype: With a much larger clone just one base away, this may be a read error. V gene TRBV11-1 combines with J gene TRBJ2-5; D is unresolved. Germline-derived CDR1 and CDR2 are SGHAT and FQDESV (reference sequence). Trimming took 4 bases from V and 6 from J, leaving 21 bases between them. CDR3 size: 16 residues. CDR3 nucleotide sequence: TGTGCCAGCAGCTACCGCCGCCGACATGCACGGCAGACCCAGTACTTC. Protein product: CASSYRRRHARQTQYF.

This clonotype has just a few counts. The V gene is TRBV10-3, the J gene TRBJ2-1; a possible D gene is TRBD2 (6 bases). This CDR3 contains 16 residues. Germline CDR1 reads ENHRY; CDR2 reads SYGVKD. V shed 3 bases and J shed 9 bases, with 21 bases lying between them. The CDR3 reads CAISDSGTGERSEQFF. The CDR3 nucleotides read TGTGCCATCAGTGACTCAGGGACTGGGGAAAGAAGTGAGCAGTTCTTC.

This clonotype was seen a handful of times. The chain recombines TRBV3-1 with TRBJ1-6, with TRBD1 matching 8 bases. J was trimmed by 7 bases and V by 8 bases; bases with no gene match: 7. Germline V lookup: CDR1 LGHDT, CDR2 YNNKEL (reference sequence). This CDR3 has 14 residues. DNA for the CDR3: TGTGCCAGCCACAAACAGGGGGAAAATTCACCCCTCCACTTT. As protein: CASHKQGENSPLHF.

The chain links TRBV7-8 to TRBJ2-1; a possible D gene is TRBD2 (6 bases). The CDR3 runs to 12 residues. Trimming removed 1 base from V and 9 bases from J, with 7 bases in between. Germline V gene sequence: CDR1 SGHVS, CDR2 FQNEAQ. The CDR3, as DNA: TGTGCCAGCAGCTTAGTCGGGGGTGAGCAGTTCTTC. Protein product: CASSLVGGEQFF.

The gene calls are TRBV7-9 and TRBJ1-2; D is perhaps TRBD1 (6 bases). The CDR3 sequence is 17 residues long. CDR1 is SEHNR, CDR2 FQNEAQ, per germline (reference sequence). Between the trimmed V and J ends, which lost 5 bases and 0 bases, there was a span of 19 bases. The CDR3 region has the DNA TGTGCCAGCAGCCCGGACAGACACCAAGGAGCTAACTATGGCTACACCTTC. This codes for CASSPDRHQGANYGYTF.